The text below deals with one TCR beta chain. This sample was taken from a study of blood T cell repertoires in COVID-19. For the study at large: Specimens from acute and convalescent COVID-19 originated in the United States, Italy and Spain.

Participants were placed into cohorts based on the clinical history they reported. The CDR3 spans 14 residues. V shed 2 bases and J 7 bases; nucleotides not matched to a gene: 6. Germline CDR1 PRHDT, CDR2 FYEKMQ (reference sequence). Only in-frame clones appear in the TCRdb table, and some are missing; sequencing was by immunoSEQ multiplex PCR. Of approximately 220,000 clones listed, around 87% are singletons. V is TRBV13 and J is TRBJ1-2, with 8 bases identical to TRBD1. The sequence derives from a young woman in a cohort exposed to, infected with or recovered from COVID-19 (not recorded which). Sequencing used PBMCs or T cells enriched from blood (not recorded which). The CDR3 region has the DNA TGTGCCAGCAGCTTAAGGGACAGGCTATCTGGCTACACCTTC. The encoded protein is CASSLRDRLSGYTF.